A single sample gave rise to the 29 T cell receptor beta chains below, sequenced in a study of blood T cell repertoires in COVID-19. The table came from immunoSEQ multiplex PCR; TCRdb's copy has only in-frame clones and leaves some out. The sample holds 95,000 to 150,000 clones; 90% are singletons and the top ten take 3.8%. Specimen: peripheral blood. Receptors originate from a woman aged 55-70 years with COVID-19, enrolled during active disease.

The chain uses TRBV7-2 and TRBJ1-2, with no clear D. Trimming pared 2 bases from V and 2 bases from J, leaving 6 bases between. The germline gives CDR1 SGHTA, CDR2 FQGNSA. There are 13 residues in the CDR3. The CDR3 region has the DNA TGTGCCAGCAGCTTAAGTCAGAACTATGGCTACACCTTC. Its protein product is CASSLSQNYGYTF.

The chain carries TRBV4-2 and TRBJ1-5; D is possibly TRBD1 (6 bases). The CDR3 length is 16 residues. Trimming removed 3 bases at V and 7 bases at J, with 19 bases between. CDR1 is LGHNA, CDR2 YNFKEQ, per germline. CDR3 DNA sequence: TGTGCCAGCAGCCAGACGCTGGACACAGGGAAACAGCCCCAGCATTTT. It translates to CASSQTLDTGKQPQHF.

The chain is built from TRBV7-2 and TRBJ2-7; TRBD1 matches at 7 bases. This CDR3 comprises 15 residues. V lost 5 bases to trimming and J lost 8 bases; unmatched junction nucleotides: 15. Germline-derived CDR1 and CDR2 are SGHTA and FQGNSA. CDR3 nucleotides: TGTGCCAGCAGCCCGGGGACAGAGACTCTTCTGAAGCAGTACTTC. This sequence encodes CASSPGTETLLKQYF.

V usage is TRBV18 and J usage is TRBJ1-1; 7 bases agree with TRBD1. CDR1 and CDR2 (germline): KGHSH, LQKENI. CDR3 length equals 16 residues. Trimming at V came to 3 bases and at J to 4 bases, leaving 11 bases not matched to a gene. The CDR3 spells CASSPVSQGMGTEAFF. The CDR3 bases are TGTGCCAGCTCACCGGTTTCACAGGGGATGGGCACTGAAGCTTTCTTT.

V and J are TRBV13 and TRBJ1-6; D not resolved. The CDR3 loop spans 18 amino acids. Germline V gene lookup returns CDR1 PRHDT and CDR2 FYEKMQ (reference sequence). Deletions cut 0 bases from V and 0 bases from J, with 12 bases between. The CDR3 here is CASSLGRIKRSYNSPLHF. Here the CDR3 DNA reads TGTGCCAGCAGCTTAGGGCGGATCAAGCGCTCCTATAATTCACCCCTCCACTTT. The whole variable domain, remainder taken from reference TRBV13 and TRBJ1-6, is AAGVIQSPRHLIKEKRETATLKCYPIPRHDTVYWYQQGPGQDPQFLISFYEKMQSDKGSIPDRFSAQQFSDYHSELNMSSLELGDSALYFCASSLGRIKRSYNSPLHFGNGTRLTVT.

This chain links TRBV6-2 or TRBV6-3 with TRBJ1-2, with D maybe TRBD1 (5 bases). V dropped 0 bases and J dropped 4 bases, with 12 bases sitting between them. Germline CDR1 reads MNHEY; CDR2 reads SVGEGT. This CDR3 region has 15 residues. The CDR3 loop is CASSYSRPTAYGYTF. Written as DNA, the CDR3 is TGTGCCAGCAGTTACTCACGCCCGACAGCCTATGGCTACACCTTC.

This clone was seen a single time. CDR3 DNA sequence: TGTGCCAGCAGCTTGGGTCGGACCGGGGAGCTGTTTTTT. Translated, it gives CASSLGRTGELFF. The rearrangement links TRBV5-8 to TRBJ2-2, with no clear D. The CDR3 is 13 residues long. Germline assignment: CDR1 SGHTS and CDR2 YDEGEE. V lost 0 bases and J 5 bases, leaving 5 bases between the germline ends. Complete variable domain (other parts from reference TRBV5-8 and TRBJ2-2): EAGVTQSPTHLIKTRGQQATLRCSPISGHTSVYWYQQALGLGLQFLLWYDEGEERNRGNFPPRFSGRQFPNYSSELNVNALELEDSALYLCASSLGRTGELFFGEGSRLTVL.

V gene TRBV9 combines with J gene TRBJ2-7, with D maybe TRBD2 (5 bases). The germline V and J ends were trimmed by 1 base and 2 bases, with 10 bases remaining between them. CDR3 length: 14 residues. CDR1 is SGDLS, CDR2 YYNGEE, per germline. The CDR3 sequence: CASSVSPGTYEQYF. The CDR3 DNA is TGTGCCAGCAGCGTAAGTCCGGGAACCTACGAGCAGTACTTC.

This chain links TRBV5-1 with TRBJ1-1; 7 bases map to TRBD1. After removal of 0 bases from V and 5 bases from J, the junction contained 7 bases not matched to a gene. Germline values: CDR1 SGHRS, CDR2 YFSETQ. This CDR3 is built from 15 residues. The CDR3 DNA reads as TGCGCCAGCAGCTTGGCCGGCCCACAGGGGACTGAAGCTTTCTTT. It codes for CASSLAGPQGTEAFF.

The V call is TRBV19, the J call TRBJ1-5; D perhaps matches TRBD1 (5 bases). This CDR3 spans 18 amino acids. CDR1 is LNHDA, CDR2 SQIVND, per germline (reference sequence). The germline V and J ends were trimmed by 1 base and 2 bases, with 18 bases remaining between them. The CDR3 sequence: CASSIGWGRIEGNQPQHF. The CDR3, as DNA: TGTGCCAGTAGTATAGGATGGGGCAGAATTGAGGGCAATCAGCCCCAGCATTTT. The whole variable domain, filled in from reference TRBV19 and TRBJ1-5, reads DGGITQSPKYLFRKEGQNVTLSCEQNLNHDAMYWYRQDPGQGLRLIYYSQIVNDFQKGDIAEGYSVSREKKESFPLTVTSAQKNPTAFYLCASSIGWGRIEGNQPQHFGDGTRLSIL.

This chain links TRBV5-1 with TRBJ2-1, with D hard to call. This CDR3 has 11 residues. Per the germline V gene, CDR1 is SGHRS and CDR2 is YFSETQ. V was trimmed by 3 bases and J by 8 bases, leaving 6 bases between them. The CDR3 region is CASSSRDEQFF. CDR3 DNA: TGCGCCAGCAGCTCCCGCGATGAGCAGTTCTTC.

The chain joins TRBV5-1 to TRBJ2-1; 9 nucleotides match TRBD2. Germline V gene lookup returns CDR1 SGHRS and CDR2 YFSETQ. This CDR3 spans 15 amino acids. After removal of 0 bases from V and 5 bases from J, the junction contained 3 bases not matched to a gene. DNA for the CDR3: TGCGCCAGCAGCTTGGAGGGACTAGCAAACAATGAGCAGTTCTTC. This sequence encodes CASSLEGLANNEQFF.

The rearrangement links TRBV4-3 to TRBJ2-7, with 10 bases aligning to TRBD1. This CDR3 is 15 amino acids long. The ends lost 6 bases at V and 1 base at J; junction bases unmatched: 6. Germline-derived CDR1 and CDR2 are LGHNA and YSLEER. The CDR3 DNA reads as TGCGCCAGCAGTCGCCGGGACAGGGGTTCCTACGAGCAGTACTTC. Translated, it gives CASSRRDRGSYEQYF.

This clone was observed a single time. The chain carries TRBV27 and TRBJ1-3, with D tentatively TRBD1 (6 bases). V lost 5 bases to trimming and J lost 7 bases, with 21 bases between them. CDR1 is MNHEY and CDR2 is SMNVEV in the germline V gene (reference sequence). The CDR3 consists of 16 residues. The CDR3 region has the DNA TGTGCCAGCAGTACCACCGGGACAACTCTCGGGAACACCATATATTTT. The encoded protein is CASSTTGTTLGNTIYF.

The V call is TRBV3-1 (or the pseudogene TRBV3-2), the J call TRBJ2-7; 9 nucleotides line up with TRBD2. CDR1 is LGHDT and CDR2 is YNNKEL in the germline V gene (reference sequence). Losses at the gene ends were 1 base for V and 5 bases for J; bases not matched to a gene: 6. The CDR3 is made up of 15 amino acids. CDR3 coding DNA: TGTGCCAGCAGCCAAGCCCTAGCGGGGCCCAACGAGCAGTACTTC. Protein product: CASSQALAGPNEQYF.

CDR3 sequence: CASSRWTGEMYNEQFF. The CDR3 DNA reads as TGTGCCAGCAGCCGCTGGACAGGAGAAATGTACAATGAGCAGTTCTTC. The chain has TRBV3-1 (or the pseudogene TRBV3-2) and TRBJ2-1, with TRBD1 identical over 7 bases. Germline V gene data show CDR1 as LGHDT and CDR2 as YNNKEL (reference sequence). The junction had 10 bases not matched to a gene; V was cut back by 4 bases and J by 4 bases. The CDR3 covers 16 residues.

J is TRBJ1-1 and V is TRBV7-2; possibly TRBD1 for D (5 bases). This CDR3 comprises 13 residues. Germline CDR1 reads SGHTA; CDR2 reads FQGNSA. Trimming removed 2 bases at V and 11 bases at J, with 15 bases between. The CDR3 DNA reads TGTGCCAGCAGCTTATCCGAAGGCCGGGGGGCTTTCTTT. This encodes CASSLSEGRGAFF.

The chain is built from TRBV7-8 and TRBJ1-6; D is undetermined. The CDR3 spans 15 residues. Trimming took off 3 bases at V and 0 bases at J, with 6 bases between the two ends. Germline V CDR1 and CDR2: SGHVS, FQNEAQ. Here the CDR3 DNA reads TGTGCCAGCAGCTTTGTCGGCTCCTATAATTCACCCCTCCACTTT. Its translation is CASSFVGSYNSPLHF.

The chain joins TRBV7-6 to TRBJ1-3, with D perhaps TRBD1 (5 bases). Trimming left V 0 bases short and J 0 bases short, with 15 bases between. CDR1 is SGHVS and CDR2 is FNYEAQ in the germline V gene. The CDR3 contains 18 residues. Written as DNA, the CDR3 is TGTGCCAGCAGCTTAGCAGGCCTTCGGGGGATCTCTGGAAACACCATATATTTT. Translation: CASSLAGLRGISGNTIYF.

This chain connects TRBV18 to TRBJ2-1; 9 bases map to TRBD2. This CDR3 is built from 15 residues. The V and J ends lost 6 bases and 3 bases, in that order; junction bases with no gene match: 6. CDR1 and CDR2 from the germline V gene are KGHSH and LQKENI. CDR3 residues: CASSPARGGYNEQFF. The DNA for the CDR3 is TGTGCCAGCTCCCCAGCGCGGGGGGGCTACAATGAGCAGTTCTTC.

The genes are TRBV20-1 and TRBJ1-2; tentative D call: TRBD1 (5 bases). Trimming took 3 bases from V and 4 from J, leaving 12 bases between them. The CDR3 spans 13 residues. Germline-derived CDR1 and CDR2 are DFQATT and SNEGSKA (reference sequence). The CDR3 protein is CSASLRGGYGYTF. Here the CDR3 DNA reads TGCAGTGCTAGTTTGCGGGGCGGCTATGGCTACACCTTC.

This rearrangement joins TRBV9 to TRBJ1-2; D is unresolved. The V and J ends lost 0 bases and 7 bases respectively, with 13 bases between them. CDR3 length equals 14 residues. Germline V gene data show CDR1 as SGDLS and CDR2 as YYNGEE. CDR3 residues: CASSVVPVVGGYTF. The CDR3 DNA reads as TGTGCCAGCAGCGTAGTTCCCGTAGTCGGTGGCTACACCTTC. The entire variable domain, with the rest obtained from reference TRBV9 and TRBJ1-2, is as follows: DSGVTQTPKHLITATGQRVTLRCSPRSGDLSVYWYQQSLDQGLQFLIQYYNGEERAKGNILERFSAQQFPDLHSELNLSSLELGDSALYFCASSVVPVVGGYTFGSGTRLTVV.

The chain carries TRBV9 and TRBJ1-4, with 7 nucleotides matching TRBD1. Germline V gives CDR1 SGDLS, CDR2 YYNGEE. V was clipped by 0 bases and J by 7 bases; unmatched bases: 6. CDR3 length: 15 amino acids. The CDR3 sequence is CASSVAGGRSEKLFF. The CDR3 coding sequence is TGTGCCAGCAGCGTAGCAGGGGGTAGGAGTGAAAAACTGTTTTTT. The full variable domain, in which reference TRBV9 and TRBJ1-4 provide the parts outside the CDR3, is DSGVTQTPKHLITATGQRVTLRCSPRSGDLSVYWYQQSLDQGLQFLIQYYNGEERAKGNILERFSAQQFPDLHSELNLSSLELGDSALYFCASSVAGGRSEKLFFGSGTQLSVL.

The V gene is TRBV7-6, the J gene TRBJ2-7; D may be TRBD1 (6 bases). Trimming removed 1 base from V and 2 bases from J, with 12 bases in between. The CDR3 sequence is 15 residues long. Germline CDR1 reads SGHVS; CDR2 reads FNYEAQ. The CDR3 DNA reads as TGTGCCAGCAGCTTAGGGGGGCATCGCGCCTACGAGCAGTACTTC. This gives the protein CASSLGGHRAYEQYF.

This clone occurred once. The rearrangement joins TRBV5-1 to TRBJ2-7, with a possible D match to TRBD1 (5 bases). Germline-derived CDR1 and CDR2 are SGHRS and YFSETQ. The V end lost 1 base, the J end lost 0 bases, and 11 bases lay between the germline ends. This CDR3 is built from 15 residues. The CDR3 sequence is CASSLYPDSSYEQYF. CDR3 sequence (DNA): TGCGCCAGCAGCTTGTATCCAGACAGCTCCTACGAGCAGTACTTC. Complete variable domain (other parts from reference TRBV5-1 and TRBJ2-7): KAGVTQTPRYLIKTRGQQVTLSCSPISGHRSVSWYQQTPGQGLQFLFEYFSETQRNKGNFPGRFSGRQFSNSRSEMNVSTLELGDSALYLCASSLYPDSSYEQYFGPGTRLTVT.

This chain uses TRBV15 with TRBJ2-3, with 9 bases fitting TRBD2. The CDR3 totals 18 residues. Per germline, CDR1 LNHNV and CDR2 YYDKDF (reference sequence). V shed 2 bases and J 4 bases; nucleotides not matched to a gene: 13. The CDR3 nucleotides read TGTGCCACCAGCAGACCCCCGCGGGCTAGCGGGGTCCCAGATACGCAGTATTTT. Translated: CATSRPPRASGVPDTQYF.

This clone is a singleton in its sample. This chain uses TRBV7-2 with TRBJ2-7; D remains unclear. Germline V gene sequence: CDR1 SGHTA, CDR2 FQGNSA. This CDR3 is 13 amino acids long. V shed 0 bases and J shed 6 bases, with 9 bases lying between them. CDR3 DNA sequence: TGTGCCAGCAGCTTAGCGCTGGTTAGCGAGCAGTACTTC. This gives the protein CASSLALVSEQYF.

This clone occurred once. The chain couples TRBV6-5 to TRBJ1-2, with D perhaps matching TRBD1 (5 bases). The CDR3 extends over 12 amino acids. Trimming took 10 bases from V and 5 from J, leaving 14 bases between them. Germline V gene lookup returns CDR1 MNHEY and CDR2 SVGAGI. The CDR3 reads CATRQRPYGYTF. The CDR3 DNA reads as TGTGCCACCCGACAGAGACCGTATGGCTACACCTTC.

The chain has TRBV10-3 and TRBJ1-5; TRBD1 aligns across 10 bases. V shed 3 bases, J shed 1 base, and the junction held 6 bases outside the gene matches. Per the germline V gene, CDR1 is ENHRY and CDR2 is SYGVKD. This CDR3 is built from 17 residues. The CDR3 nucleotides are TGTGCCATCAGTGAAGCCTTGGGACAGGGGAGCAATCAGCCCCAGCATTTT. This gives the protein CAISEALGQGSNQPQHF.